This is a list of T cell receptor beta chains from one sample in a study of identical twins. TCRdb recomputed calls from the 5' RACE reads with MiXCR, one row per CDR3 protein. The sample has 570,000 or so distinct CDR3 sequences; more than 9% are singletons. This same sample was also part of a study on yellow fever vaccine responses in identical twins.

Sequencing was carried out using PBMCs. These TCRs come from a young woman in good health. Both conserved end residues are part of each CDR3. For some rows the clone size is stated as once, few or many, or as a class when expanded; others skip it.

j_call | v_call | clone_size | cdr3_aa
TRBJ2-3 | TRBV5-5 | many | CASIVGRGRSDTQYF
TRBJ1-5 | TRBV3-1 | many | CASSHGTAKGNQPQHF
TRBJ1-4 | TRBV6-1 | NA | CASGRYNEKLFF
TRBJ2-7 | TRBV12-3/TRBV12-4 | few | CASTIAPSSYEQYF
TRBJ2-7 | TRBV5-1 | NA | CASSPGLAGSPLYEQYF
TRBJ2-3 | TRBV27 | NA | CASRSNGADTQYF
TRBJ2-7 | TRBV12-3/TRBV12-4 | NA | CASSWGPSYEQYF
TRBJ1-1 | TRBV7-9 | many | CASSLDFGGNTEAFF
TRBJ2-5 | TRBV24-1 | many | CATSVTGPALQETQYF
TRBJ1-2 | TRBV5-1 | few | CASSLGAGEYYGYTF
TRBJ2-7 | TRBV19 | NA | CASGRQRSYEQYF
TRBJ1-6 | TRBV4-1 | many | CASSQGSKSPLHF
TRBJ2-7 | TRBV15 | NA | CATSRSAGTAYEQYF
TRBJ2-7 | TRBV11-1 | few | CASSRAQRYEQYF
TRBJ2-5 | TRBV7-2 | few | CASSLDQGQGETQYF
TRBJ1-1 | TRBV10-3 | many | CAISESDTEAFF
TRBJ2-1 | TRBV20-1 | NA | CSARDGGTGHYNEQFF
TRBJ2-7 | TRBV7-9 | many | CASSSGLEQYF
TRBJ2-1 | TRBV5-1 | many | CASSLYRDNEQFF
TRBJ1-2 | TRBV12-3/TRBV12-4 | NA | CASSGPGLRVGGYTF
TRBJ2-1 | TRBV15 | many | CATSRDGGPYNEQFF
TRBJ2-7 | TRBV7-2 | NA | CASSTNLGSSYEQYF
TRBJ1-4 | TRBV13 | NA | CASSWRTSVATNEKLFF
TRBJ2-6 | TRBV10-2 | NA | CASSDTGVSGANVLTF
TRBJ1-4 | TRBV7-2 | many | CASRPLGLEKLFF
TRBJ2-3 | TRBV18 | few | CASSYARGTDTQYF
TRBJ2-5 | TRBV20-1 | NA | CSARGADNRGTQYF
TRBJ1-2 | TRBV10-3 | many | CAISGTGKFSDGYTF
TRBJ1-4 | TRBV4-1 | many | CASSQGAGTSEKLFF
TRBJ2-1 | TRBV6-1 | few | CASRKLTGATYNEQFF
TRBJ2-2 | TRBV5-5 | NA | CASSPGLTANTGELFF
TRBJ1-1 | TRBV11-2 | many | CASSLTDSEAFF
TRBJ2-7 | TRBV7-2 | NA | CASSLGQGSPTYEQYF
TRBJ2-7 | TRBV4-2 | NA | CASSQVSQPSYEQYF
TRBJ2-6 | TRBV6-5 | many | CASSYSGSSGANVLTF
TRBJ2-7 | TRBV7-9 | few | CASSSLVGTASYEQYF
TRBJ1-2 | TRBV4-1 | many | CASSREGAIPNYGYTF
TRBJ2-5 | TRBV12-3/TRBV12-4 | NA | CASSLGDRGMETQYF
TRBJ2-3 | TRBV7-6 | few | CASSLEGGRSTDTQYF